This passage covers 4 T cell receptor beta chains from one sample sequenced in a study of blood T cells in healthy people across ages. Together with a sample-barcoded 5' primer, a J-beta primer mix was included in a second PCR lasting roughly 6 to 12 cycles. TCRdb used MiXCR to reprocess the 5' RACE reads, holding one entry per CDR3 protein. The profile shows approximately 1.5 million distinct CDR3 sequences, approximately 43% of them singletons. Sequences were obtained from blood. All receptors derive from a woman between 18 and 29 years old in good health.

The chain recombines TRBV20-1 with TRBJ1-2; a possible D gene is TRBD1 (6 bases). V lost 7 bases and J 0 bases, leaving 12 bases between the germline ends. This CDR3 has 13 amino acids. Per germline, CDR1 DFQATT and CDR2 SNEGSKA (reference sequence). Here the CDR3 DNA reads TGCAGTGGTCTTACAGGGCCTAACTATGGCTACACCTTC. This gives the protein CSGLTGPNYGYTF.

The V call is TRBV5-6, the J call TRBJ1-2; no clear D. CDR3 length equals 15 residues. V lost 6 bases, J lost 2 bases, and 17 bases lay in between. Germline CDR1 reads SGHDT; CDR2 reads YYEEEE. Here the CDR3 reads CASIARGAGNYGYTF. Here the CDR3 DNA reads TGTGCCAGCATCGCAAGAGGTGCGGGAAACTATGGCTACACCTTC.

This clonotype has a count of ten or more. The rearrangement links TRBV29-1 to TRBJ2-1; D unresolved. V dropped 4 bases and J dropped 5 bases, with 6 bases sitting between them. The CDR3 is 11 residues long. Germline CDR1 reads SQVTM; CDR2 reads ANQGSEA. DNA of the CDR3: TGCAGCGTTGGGCGGAACAATGAGCAGTTCTTC. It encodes CSVGRNNEQFF.

Here the CDR3 DNA reads TGTGCCAGCAGTAACCGGGACAGAGCTCAAGAGACCCAGTACTTC. This sequence encodes CASSNRDRAQETQYF. V usage is TRBV6-1 and J usage is TRBJ2-5, with 7 bases that match TRBD1. The V and J ends lost 5 bases and 2 bases, in that order; junction bases with no gene match: 8. Per the germline V gene, CDR1 is MNHNS and CDR2 is SASEGT. The CDR3 contains 15 residues.